What follows describes a single T cell receptor (beta chain). What it binds is not known. TCRdb ran MiXCR on the 5' RACE reads and lists one entry per CDR3 protein. The sample contains about 84,000 distinct CDR3 sequences, over 11% of which appear only once. This sample stems from a study of T-cell memory formation after mild COVID-19. Study background: Each donor largely had its own TCR clusters.

General study findings and limits: Researchers found some responding clones in pre-infection memory, a sign that cross-reactive memory joined. Mainly CM and EM harbored the contracting CD4+ clones; mainly EMRA harbored the CD8+ ones.

This clonotype originated in an adult woman who had mild COVID-19 (a few samples of this study predate the infection). Cell type and time point are not known. The sample was PBMCs or a T cell subset sorted from them (not recorded which).

As DNA, the CDR3 is TGTGCCAGCAGCTTATCGGCTAGCCCATCTCTCGAGCAGTACTTC. It specifies CASSLSASPSLEQYF. The genes are TRBV7-9 and TRBJ2-7; possibly TRBD2 for D (5 bases). The germline gives CDR1 SEHNR, CDR2 FQNEAQ (reference sequence). Trimming took off 2 bases at V and 6 bases at J, with 17 bases between the two ends. The CDR3 spans 15 residues.